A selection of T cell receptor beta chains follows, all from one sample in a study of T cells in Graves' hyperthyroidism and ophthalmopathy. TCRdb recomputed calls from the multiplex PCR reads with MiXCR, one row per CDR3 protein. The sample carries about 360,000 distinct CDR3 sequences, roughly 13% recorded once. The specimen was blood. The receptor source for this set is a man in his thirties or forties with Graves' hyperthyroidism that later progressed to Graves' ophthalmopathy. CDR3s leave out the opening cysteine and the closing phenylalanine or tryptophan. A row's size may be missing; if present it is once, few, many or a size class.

CDR3 protein: ASSLANVRTEAF
V gene: TRBV3-1
clone size: NA
J gene: TRBJ1-1

CDR3 protein: ASSPNAAIVKETQY
V gene: TRBV13
clone size: many
J gene: TRBJ2-5

CDR3 protein: ASSPTGASYNSPLH
V gene: TRBV12-3/TRBV12-4
clone size: many
J gene: TRBJ1-6

CDR3 protein: ASSLGVPPSTDTQY
V gene: TRBV13
clone size: many
J gene: TRBJ2-3

CDR3 protein: ASSRSGRRAGNTIY
V gene: TRBV27
clone size: many
J gene: TRBJ1-3

CDR3 protein: AGRGYT
V gene: TRBV2
clone size: many
J gene: TRBJ1-2

CDR3 protein: ASSSTGGLGGNQPQH
V gene: TRBV7-9
clone size: NA
J gene: TRBJ1-5

CDR3 protein: ATKELPYEQY
V gene: TRBV6-1
clone size: NA
J gene: TRBJ2-7

CDR3 protein: SARDWRRNQPQH
V gene: TRBV20-1
clone size: many
J gene: TRBJ1-5

CDR3 protein: ASRPPIGVVPEAF
V gene: TRBV5-1
clone size: many
J gene: TRBJ1-1

CDR3 protein: ASRDGRLATNEKLF
V gene: TRBV3-1
clone size: few
J gene: TRBJ1-4

CDR3 protein: ASSRTGGANYGYT
V gene: TRBV27
clone size: NA
J gene: TRBJ1-2

CDR3 protein: ASSTEGASGQETQY
V gene: TRBV13
clone size: NA
J gene: TRBJ2-5

CDR3 protein: AISEAGGPREQF
V gene: TRBV10-3
clone size: NA
J gene: TRBJ2-1